This record concerns one TCR beta chain sequence. Produced via immunoSEQ multiplex PCR; TCRdb's table is partial and in-frame only. This table has more than 65,000 clones, roughly four fifths appearing once. These data originate in a study of blood T cell repertoires in COVID-19. The CDR3 runs to 15 residues. Per the germline V gene, CDR1 is LNHDA and CDR2 is SQIVND (reference sequence). The V and J ends lost 7 bases and 4 bases, in that order; junction bases with no gene match: 5. Source material: peripheral blood. The chain couples TRBV19 to TRBJ2-4; 12 positions match TRBD2. The sequence derives from a woman aged 80 or older with acute or convalescent COVID-19. The CDR3 spells CASMLLAGGKNIQYF. Written as DNA, the CDR3 is TGTGCCAGTATGCTACTAGCGGGGGGTAAAAACATTCAGTACTTC.